This T cell receptor beta chain was sequenced for a study of T-cell memory formation after mild COVID-19. Findings of the study overall: For contracting clones, CD4+ ones sat mainly in CM and EM, CD8+ in EMRA. Pre-infection memory held some responding clones, suggesting pre-existing cross-reactive T cells responded.

TCRdb passed the 5' RACE reads through MiXCR, listing each CDR3 protein once. The sample yields 50,000 to 75,000 distinct CDR3 sequences, over 8.5% seen once. With regard to this clonotype: Antigen: not known.

V was shortened by 0 bases and J by 5 bases, with 17 bases between the two germline ends. Germline V CDR1 and CDR2: SGHRS, YFSETQ. The CDR3 spans 16 residues. The J gene is TRBJ2-5, the V gene TRBV5-1; a weak D match, TRBD2 (5 bases). The sequence came from a man younger than 35 who had mild COVID-19 (a few samples of this study predate the infection). Cell type and time point are not known. Sequenced: PBMCs or a T cell subset sorted from them (not recorded which). The CDR3, as DNA: TGCGCCAGCAGCTTGGCCGGAGGCACCACGGGGGAGACCCAGTACTTC. It encodes CASSLAGGTTGETQYF.